Given below is one TCR beta chain in context. It has no known antigen specificity. No much larger clone exists at a distance of one base, and base qualities are not known. TCR beta CDR3 regions were sequenced from DNA using the immunoSEQ Assay. The source study handled its data this way. To compute T cell density, TCR beta template counts were normalized to usable DNA, which was estimated by amplifying housekeeping genes. The preseqR package was used to estimate richness by extrapolating to 400,000 templates for PBMC samples and to 120,000 templates for tissue samples. Clonality was defined by subtracting Pielou's evenness from one. To identify tissue-enriched TCRs, differential abundance testing was run on productive amino-acid clonotypes with a minimum total count of 5 and an alpha of 0.1. Repertoire overlap between compartments was quantified with the Jaccard Index and Morisita Overlap Index. TCR beta CDR3s were clustered by GLIPH together with public tetramer-defined viral CDR3s, and at least three viral sequences plus V-gene enrichment were required for viral motifs. TCRdb took over this immuneACCESS table, retaining in-frame rearrangements with V and J assigned. Such tables are incomplete; in checked studies, under half of the missing clones stem from an unresolved V gene, and the remainder is unexplained. The DNA was the basis for D and trimming; V, J and clone size are from that table. Here the sample has fewer than 90,000 clones; about three quarters occur a single time. The ten largest make up about 19% of the sample.

These data originate in a study of T cells in localized non-small cell lung cancer (dated by TCRdb to 2020 to 2021). About the study as a whole: Comparing tumors with uninvolved tumor-adjacent lungs, the study looked at the T cell repertoires of over 200 patients with early-stage NSCLC. All 250 or so NSCLC patients in the cohort were treatment-naive and had localized lung tumors that were resected. NSCLC patients had a mean age of roughly 64 years, and around 130 were male and over 85 female. The investigation overall reported the following: Since the design was exploratory, TCR variables were selected using unadjusted p-values with no false-discovery rate correction. Longer overall survival was associated with higher T cell density in blood, whereas shorter survival was associated with higher clonality in adjacent lung. Of the top 100 tumor clones, a median of roughly 53 were detected in paired uninvolved adjacent lung; around 27 were also among that lung's top 100. Uninvolved tumor-adjacent lung showed the highest T cell clonality, higher than tumor, which suggests more focused antigenic responses in the uninvolved tumor-adjacent lung. Because multi-region tumor sequencing was not performed, intratumor heterogeneity could not be ruled out.

At diagnosis, tumor, uninvolved tumor-adjacent lung and peripheral blood were collected and then preserved as a mix of FFPE and fresh-frozen material. For TCR repertoire profiling, blood samples were analyzed as peripheral blood mononuclear cells. This receptor was identified in a man aged 35 to 69 with stage II squamous cell lung carcinoma. The sequenced sample was PBMCs, obtained before any cancer treatment.

CDR3 region: CASGLHVGYTF. At the DNA level, the sequence is TGTGCCAGCGGACTACATGTCGGCTACACCTTC. The V and J genes are TRBV28 and TRBJ1-2; no D segment can be confidently identified. The germline V gene yields MDHEN for CDR1 and SYDVKM for CDR2. The V end loses 8 bases and the J end loses 8 bases, and a stretch of 12 bases separates them. The CDR3 starts with the cysteine, ends with the phenylalanine, and has 11 residues. The entry retains the CDR3 DNA only, 33 bases that are in frame from base 1.